These T cell receptor beta chains were read from a single sample in a study of CD8 T cells in Susac syndrome. A single record per CDR3 protein comes from TCRdb applying MiXCR to the immunoSEQ multiplex PCR reads. This table has roughly 400,000 distinct CDR3 sequences, 75% to 90% appearing once. Sample: CD8+ T cells from PBMCs. The receptors derive from a human donor with multiple sclerosis. CDR3s include the opening cysteine and the closing phenylalanine or tryptophan. The order of the fields is clone size, J gene, V gene, D gene, CDR3 DNA, CDR3 protein. D genes are given only for firm matches. Only some rows state a clone size, as once, few, many or a class for expanded clones.

. TRBJ2-2 TRBV27 TRBD2 TGTGCCAGCAGTTCCGACTGGACTAGCGGGAGAGCCGGGGAGCTGTTTTTT CASSSDWTSGRAGELFF
once TRBJ2-7 TRBV7-9 . TGTGCCAGCAGCGCCCAAGTGAGCTCCCCCTACGAGCAGTACTTC CASSAQVSSPYEQYF
. TRBJ2-1 TRBV5-4 . TGTGCCAGCAGCTTCTCTGGGGGATGGGCCTACAATGAGCAGTTCTTC CASSFSGGWAYNEQFF
. TRBJ1-1 TRBV27 . TGTGCCAGCAGGGTGGGACGGAGGGACACTGAAGCTTTCTTT CASRVGRRDTEAFF
. TRBJ2-1 TRBV12-3/TRBV12-4 TRBD1 TGTGCCAGCAGTTCATATGACAGGGGGGATGAGCAGTTCTTC CASSSYDRGDEQFF
. TRBJ2-7 TRBV19 . TGTGCCAGTAGTCCGGAGAATACGCGCTACGAGCAGTACTTC CASSPENTRYEQYF
once TRBJ1-2 TRBV5-4 . TGTGCCAGCAGCCCCCTCGGTCGGGGGGCGGACGGCTACACCTTC CASSPLGRGADGYTF
few TRBJ1-1 TRBV27 TRBD1 TGTGCCAGCAGTCCGGGACAGGCTGAAGCTTTCTTT CASSPGQAEAFF
. TRBJ1-6 TRBV15 TRBD1 TGTGCCACCAGCAGACCAAATCAGGGGGCCGCCTATAATTCACCCCTCCACTTT CATSRPNQGAAYNSPLHF
. TRBJ2-3 TRBV20-1 . TGCAGTGCTGGGGGAGGGGGAGATACGCAGTATTTT CSAGGGGDTQYF
. TRBJ2-1 TRBV27 . TGTGCCAGCAGTTTAGTGGGGGGGCTGAACAATGAGCAGTTCTTC CASSLVGGLNNEQFF
. TRBJ1-2 TRBV7-9 TRBD1 TGTGCCAGCAGCCCGACAGGGATGGGTTATGGCTACACCTTT CASSPTGMGYGYTF
once TRBJ1-1 TRBV7-9 . TGTGCCAGCAGCTTAGCGGAGGGCCCGAACACTGAAGCTTTCTTT CASSLAEGPNTEAFF
. TRBJ1-2 TRBV13 . TGTGCCAGCAGCTTTTCAGGGGATGGCTACACCTTC CASSFSGDGYTF
. TRBJ2-1 TRBV7-2 TRBD1 TGTGCCAGCAGCGGCCGGGACAGGCAGTTCTTC CASSGRDRQFF
. TRBJ1-5 TRBV6-1 TRBD1 TGTGCCAGCTGGGGACAGCCTTATAGCAATCAGCCCCAGCATTTT CASWGQPYSNQPQHF
. TRBJ1-4 TRBV30 . TGTGCCTGGACCGGTATAAACCCAACTAATGAAAAACTGTTTTTT CAWTGINPTNEKLFF
. TRBJ2-3 TRBV12-3/TRBV12-4 . TGTGCCAGCAGTTTATGGACGGCGAGCACAGATACGCAGTATTTT CASSLWTASTDTQYF
. TRBJ2-2 TRBV9 TRBD1 TGTGCCAGCAGCGCCAATCCGGGACAGGGGTACACCGGGGAGCTGTTTTTT CASSANPGQGYTGELFF
. TRBJ2-1 TRBV28 TRBD2 TGTGCCAGCAGAAAGCGGGAGGGCTACAATGAGCAGTTCTTC CASRKREGYNEQFF
once TRBJ2-7 TRBV7-9 . TGTGCCAGCAGGGGGTCGGGAATATACGAGCAGTACTTC CASRGSGIYEQYF
. TRBJ2-1 TRBV4-1 TRBD1 TGCGCCAGCAGCCGATCCACTGTCGGACAGGGGTACAATGAGCAGTTCTTC CASSRSTVGQGYNEQFF
. TRBJ1-2 TRBV18 . TGTGCCAGCTCACCACAAGTCCTAGGGGGAGACTATGGCTACACCTTC CASSPQVLGGDYGYTF
. TRBJ1-5 TRBV19 . TGTGCCAGTAATGAATGGGACAGCAATCAGCCCCAGCATTTT CASNEWDSNQPQHF
. TRBJ2-2 TRBV7-9 . TGTGCCAGCAGGGAAGACACGTCGAACACCGGGGAGCTGTTTTTT CASREDTSNTGELFF
. TRBJ2-1 TRBV6-4 TRBD2 TGTGCCAGCAGTGACTCTCCGGGACTAGCGGGGTACAATGAGCAGTTCTTC CASSDSPGLAGYNEQFF
few TRBJ2-7 TRBV12-3/TRBV12-4 . TGTGCCAGCAGCCCAGGGCACCCCCGCTCCTACGAGCAGTACTTC CASSPGHPRSYEQYF
. TRBJ2-7 TRBV27 TRBD2 TGTGCCAGCGGAGCGGGAGGGTACTACGAGCAGTACTTC CASGAGGYYEQYF
. TRBJ2-5 TRBV24-1 . TGTGCCACCAGTGATTTAGAGTCCAACAGCCAAGAGACCCAGTACTTC CATSDLESNSQETQYF
. TRBJ1-1 TRBV30 . TGTGCCTGGACATTCGAAAACACTGAAGCTTTCTTT CAWTFENTEAFF
. TRBJ1-1 TRBV27 . TGTGCCAGCAGTTTATCGGGGGGGGTAAGTGTCACTGAAGCTTTCTTT CASSLSGGVSVTEAFF
. TRBJ2-3 TRBV6-1 . TGTGCCAGCAGTGCCCTTACAGGCACAGATACGCAGTATTTT CASSALTGTDTQYF
. TRBJ1-2 TRBV15 TRBD1 TGTGCCACCAGCGGAGAAACGGGACAGGGAGACTATGGCTACACCTTC CATSGETGQGDYGYTF
few TRBJ2-7 TRBV27 . TGTGCCAGCAGTCCTCCGGGACATCTATACGAGCAGTACTTC CASSPPGHLYEQYF
. TRBJ1-1 TRBV27 . TGTGCCAGCAGTGCGCCCAACAAGGAAGCTTTCTTT CASSAPNKEAFF
. TRBJ2-1 TRBV27 TRBD2 TGTGCCAGCAGTTCCATAGCGTCGGGAGGGCCAGGTGAGCAGTTCTTC CASSSIASGGPGEQFF
. TRBJ2-1 TRBV5-1 . TGCGCCAGCAGCTTGGAACAAGCGGTCCTCACCTACAATGAGCAGTTCTTC CASSLEQAVLTYNEQFF
once TRBJ2-5 TRBV30 . TGTGCCTGGAGTTTGGTACAAGAGACCCAGTACTTC CAWSLVQETQYF
. TRBJ2-7 TRBV20-1 TRBD2 TGCAGTGCTAGGGGACTAGCGGCTAGCTCCTACGAGCAGTACTTC CSARGLAASSYEQYF
. TRBJ2-2 TRBV28 TRBD2 TGTGCCAGCAGCCCCCCCGGACTAGCGGTCTCACAAGGCGGGGAGCTGTTTTTT CASSPPGLAVSQGGELFF
. TRBJ2-7 TRBV5-1 TRBD2 TGCGCCAGCAGCACGGGACTAGCGGCCTACGAGCAGTACTTC CASSTGLAAYEQYF
. TRBJ1-1 TRBV9 . TGTGCCAGCAGCGTAGCCCCAGGGTACGGTATGAACACTGAAGCTTTCTTT CASSVAPGYGMNTEAFF
few TRBJ2-7 TRBV30 . TGTGCCTGGGAGCCCCGGGGCATCTACGAGCAGTACTTC CAWEPRGIYEQYF
. TRBJ2-7 TRBV19 . TGTGCCAGTAGTATAGGCGACAGCGGCGAGCAGTACTTC CASSIGDSGEQYF
many TRBJ1-1 TRBV27 . TGTGCCAGCAGCTCCGGGAACACTGAAGCTTTCTTT CASSSGNTEAFF
. TRBJ2-6 TRBV4-1 . TGCGCCAGCAGCCAAGATGCAGTCTCTGGGGCCAACGTCCTGACTTTC CASSQDAVSGANVLTF
. TRBJ2-7 TRBV4-1 TRBD1 TGCGCCAGCAGCCAAGACGGGACAGGGGGAGACGAGCAGTACTTC CASSQDGTGGDEQYF
. TRBJ2-5 TRBV19 . TGTGCCAGTAGTCCCGAGGAGGGGCAAGAGACCCAGTACTTC CASSPEEGQETQYF
. TRBJ2-2 TRBV7-8 . TGTGCCAGCAGCTTAGACTTGGTTCCGGGCGCGTCGAACACCGGGGAGCTGTTTTTT CASSLDLVPGASNTGELFF